This T cell receptor (beta chain) was captured in a study of early T cells in non-severe SARS-CoV-2 infection. Study details: It was bulk RNA from unsorted whole blood that was sequenced, and the chains were unpaired. Whole-study results and caveats: Missing private and CD4 specificities, VDJdb matching favored anti-spike CD8 responses.

Individual cDNA molecules each received unique molecular identifiers attached to them. TCRdb reprocessed the 5' RACE reads via MiXCR and lists one record per CDR3 protein. The sample has more than 45,000 distinct CDR3 sequences; under 15% are singletons. The CDR3 is 15 amino acids. Between the trimmed V and J ends, which lost 0 bases and 4 bases, there was a span of 12 bases. The V gene's germline CDR1 is SGHRS and CDR2 YFSETQ. There are a few counts of this clonotype. The antigen is unknown. What was sequenced was whole blood. The sequence came from an adult who was a healthcare worker with PCR-confirmed SARS-CoV-2 infection or an uninfected control (not recorded which). The rearrangement joins TRBV5-1 to TRBJ2-3; D uncertain. The CDR3 coding sequence is TGCGCCAGCAGCTTGGCCCTCTCCAATTCAGATACGCAGTATTTT. Protein sequence: CASSLALSNSDTQYF.